Listed below are T cell receptor beta chains from one sample, sequenced in a study of cytomegalovirus exposure and HLA in healthy donors. Method: immunoSEQ multiplex PCR; TCRdb's copy keeps in-frame clones and lacks some. Altogether some 150,000 clones are present, 72% being singletons, with the ten largest covering approximately 4.2%. The sample consisted of PBMCs. Receptors were obtained from a man between 45 and 60 years old in good health and CMV-seropositive. The conserved cysteine and the conserved F or W are not part of the CDR3 here. The order of the fields is J gene, CDR3 length, V gene, CDR3 protein.

TRBJ2-7,14,TRBV28,ASSLSLGGSSYEQY
TRBJ2-2,14,TRBV27,ASSSTSGRGRGELF
TRBJ1-5,11,TRBV2,ASSLQENQPQH
TRBJ2-6,10,TRBV7-2,ASSLDQVFLT
TRBJ1-5,12,TRBV7-2,ASSLSGWNQPQH
TRBJ1-5,13,TRBV6-1,ASSGGPYGNQPQH
TRBJ2-1,9,TRBV20-1,SAHRGSEQF
TRBJ1-5,13,TRBV28,ASRPGQGANQPQH
TRBJ2-2,12,TRBV19,ASNSGRDTGELF
TRBJ2-7,13,TRBV7-2,ASSFSRTGTYEQY
TRBJ1-2,10,TRBV29-1,SVEGQLYGYT
TRBJ1-1,13,TRBV5-8,ASSVKDRLNTEAF
TRBJ2-3,13,TRBV6-1,ASIVLQGALDTQY
TRBJ2-1,12,TRBV6-1,ASSELGVSNEQF
TRBJ1-1,11,TRBV11-1,ASSFNRDREAF
TRBJ2-2,17,TRBV18,ASSPPGLAGGLNTGELF
TRBJ2-1,13,TRBV19,ASSFSSGSYNEQF
TRBJ1-5,13,TRBV19,ASSDRTGGDQPQH
TRBJ2-7,10,TRBV25-1,ASSESPYEQY
TRBJ2-1,13,TRBV19,ASSADRSSYNEQF
TRBJ2-1,14,TRBV19,ASSFVGSGTSNEQF
TRBJ1-2,14,TRBV4-1,ASSQVGAGGVAGYT
TRBJ2-1,11,TRBV29-1,SVPERQDNEQF
TRBJ2-7,11,TRBV2,ASPDQLTGEQY
TRBJ1-1,9,TRBV20-1,SARNFEVAF
TRBJ2-5,13,TRBV18,ASSPPVIREETQY
TRBJ2-1,11,TRBV27,ASSFTTYNEQF
TRBJ2-7,11,TRBV5-1,ASRGIGLRAQY
TRBJ1-5,13,TRBV4-2,ASSQVGRANQPQH
TRBJ1-1,10,TRBV29-1,SVGGKNTEAF
TRBJ2-1,11,TRBV7-6,ASSFSGYNEQF
TRBJ1-1,10,TRBV9,ASTPRRTEAF
TRBJ2-1,12,TRBV14,ASSRTGSYNEQF
TRBJ2-7,12,TRBV2,ASRLAGTTYEQY
TRBJ2-3,16,TRBV10-3,AIRPGLAGGGGTDTQY
TRBJ1-5,15,TRBV29-1,SVREGGGTGGNQPQH
TRBJ2-3,10,TRBV6-6,ASRPSGDTQY
TRBJ1-1,13,TRBV18,ASSLGGPGNTEAF
TRBJ1-1,11,TRBV7-3,ASSRQRNTEAF
TRBJ2-1,13,TRBV2,ASRMMASDDNEQF
TRBJ2-3,12,TRBV18,ASSRQEGADTQY
TRBJ1-5,12,TRBV19,ASSIGTSNQPQH
TRBJ1-1,11,TRBV19,ASSSPRGTEAF
TRBJ1-2,11,TRBV19,ASSRGANYGYT
TRBJ1-2,13,TRBV10-3,AISVPTEAGYGYT
TRBJ1-1,10,TRBV29-1,SVEGRGQEAF
TRBJ2-1,13,TRBV6-5,ASRTGQGGRNEQF
TRBJ2-1,15,TRBV5-1,ASSLYPGRTGGNEQF
TRBJ2-1,13,TRBV7-8,ASSLLDGLLNEQF
TRBJ2-3,14,TRBV2,ASDSRAGARTDTQY